These 15 T cell receptor beta chains originate from one sample sequenced in a study of T-cell reconstitution after alpha-beta-depleted transplantation in children. TCRbeta library preparation incorporated unique molecular identifiers. MiXCR, applied by TCRdb to the PCR reads, yields one record per CDR3 protein. The table shows 250,000 or so distinct CDR3 sequences, with roughly a quarter occurring only once. The input for sequencing was PBMCs, mostly from graft donor cells, taken 360 days after TCRalphabeta/CD19-depleted stem cell transplant. These receptors were obtained from a female patient under 10 years old who had a stem cell transplant for congenital amegakaryocytic thrombocytopenia, so the T cells may come from the graft donor.

The chain is built from TRBV5-1 and TRBJ1-3; D is unresolved. Trimming left V 4 bases short and J 0 bases short, with 14 bases between. CDR3 length: 16 residues. CDR1 is SGHRS and CDR2 is YFSETQ in the germline V gene. This CDR3 is CASSSTQLSSGNTIYF. The CDR3 coding sequence is TGCGCCAGCAGCAGCACACAGTTGTCCTCTGGAAACACCATATATTTT.

The chain joins TRBV6-5 to TRBJ2-1; D gene unclear. Germline V lookup: CDR1 MNHEY, CDR2 SVGAGI. This CDR3 spans 11 amino acids. Trimming removed 6 bases at V and 10 bases at J, with 10 bases between. The CDR3 sequence is CASSTRSEQFF. In DNA form, the CDR3 reads TGTGCCAGCAGCACAAGGTCAGAGCAGTTCTTC.

The CDR3, as DNA: TGTGCCAGCAGCCCTATAGGGCGATACGAGCAGTACTTC. It is translated as CASSPIGRYEQYF. This chain uses TRBV14 with TRBJ2-7; D gene unclear. V lost 4 bases and J 4 bases, leaving 11 bases between the germline ends. Looked up from germline, CDR1 is SGHDN and CDR2 is FVKESK. The length of the CDR3 is 13 residues.

This clonotype was picked up a small number of times. V gene TRBV24-1 combines with J gene TRBJ2-2, with D uncertain. This CDR3 region has 13 residues. Trimming removed 0 bases from V and 7 bases from J, with 5 bases in between. Germline V gene data show CDR1 as KGHDR and CDR2 as SFDVKD. In nucleotides, the CDR3 is TGTGCCACCAGTGATTTGTCTCACGGGGAGCTGTTTTTT. It encodes CATSDLSHGELFF.

The rearrangement links TRBV24-1 to TRBJ2-1; TRBD2 matches at 10 bases. The germline CDR1 and CDR2 sequences are KGHDR and SFDVKD. With V trimmed by 4 bases and J by 8 bases, 13 bases remained unmatched. The CDR3 consists of 17 residues. This CDR3 reads CATSDPLTRAGGDEQFF. CDR3 coding DNA: TGTGCCACCAGTGACCCGCTTACTAGAGCGGGAGGGGATGAGCAGTTCTTC.

In this sample, this clonotype turned up a few times. V usage is TRBV7-2 and J usage is TRBJ2-7; 7 bases match TRBD2. With 1 base clipped from V and 3 bases from J, the junction kept 6 bases outside the gene matches. The CDR3 has 15 amino acids. CDR1 is SGHTA and CDR2 is FQGNSA in the germline V gene. The CDR3 protein is CASSLVQQRGYEQYF. The CDR3 coding sequence is TGTGCCAGCAGCTTAGTTCAACAGCGGGGCTACGAGCAGTACTTC.

This clonotype was seen only once. V is TRBV6-2 or TRBV6-3 and J is TRBJ1-4; 10 bases map to TRBD1. Per the germline V gene, CDR1 is MNHEY and CDR2 is SVGEGT. The CDR3 consists of 18 residues. Unmatched junction bases numbered 10, after V lost 6 bases and J lost 0 bases. CDR3 sequence (DNA): TGTGCCAGCAGCTGGGAACCGGGACAGGGGACAACTAATGAAAAACTGTTTTTT. Translated, it gives CASSWEPGQGTTNEKLFF.

In its sample, this clonotype was seen many times. V usage is TRBV11-3 and J usage is TRBJ2-3; TRBD2 is a possible D gene (6 bases). Trimming removed 5 bases at V and 2 bases at J, with 11 bases between. Germline V lookup: CDR1 SGHNT, CDR2 YENEEA. CDR3 length equals 14 residues. CDR3 protein: CASSQRDSTDTQYF. CDR3 nucleotide sequence: TGTGCCAGCAGCCAAAGGGACTCCACAGATACGCAGTATTTT.

The chain combines TRBV4-2 with TRBJ1-1; TRBD1 aligns across 7 bases. The CDR3 length is 18 residues. CDR1 and CDR2 (germline): LGHNA, YNFKEQ. The trim removed 4 bases at V and 0 bases at J, leaving 14 bases unmatched. The CDR3 loop is CASSRGGPEGQMNTEAFF. For the CDR3, the DNA is TGTGCCAGCAGCCGTGGAGGGCCAGAGGGACAGATGAACACTGAAGCTTTCTTT.

The J gene is TRBJ2-5, the V gene TRBV18; D is ambiguous. Trimming stripped 3 bases from V and 0 bases from J, with 5 bases between. This CDR3 is 13 amino acids long. CDR1 is KGHSH and CDR2 is LQKENI in the germline V gene. CDR3 residues: CASSPQNQETQYF. CDR3 DNA: TGTGCCAGCTCACCGCAGAACCAAGAGACCCAGTACTTC.

This clonotype was detected only a few times. The genes are TRBV5-1 and TRBJ1-4; D possibly corresponds to TRBD1 (6 bases). The germline V gene has CDR1 SGHRS and CDR2 YFSETQ. V was shortened by 4 bases and J by 8 bases, with 15 bases between the two germline ends. The CDR3 sequence is 14 residues long. DNA of the CDR3: TGCGCCAGCAGCGGGGGCCAGGAGACGGAAAAACTGTTTTTT. The encoded protein is CASSGGQETEKLFF.

The chain combines TRBV29-1 with TRBJ2-3, with TRBD1 identical over 7 bases. The CDR3 runs 13 residues. J was trimmed by 2 bases and V by 3 bases; bases with no gene match: 2. Germline V gives CDR1 SQVTM, CDR2 ANQGSEA. The CDR3 sequence: CSVDGTATDTQYF. CDR3 in DNA: TGCAGCGTTGATGGGACAGCCACAGATACGCAGTATTTT.

CDR3 DNA: TGTGCCAGCAGTTTAACGGGTGTGGGGCACACTGAAGCTTTCTTT. This gives the protein CASSLTGVGHTEAFF. The J gene is TRBJ1-1, the V gene TRBV27; D possibly corresponds to TRBD1 (5 bases). V shed 2 bases and J shed 3 bases, with 13 bases lying between them. Germline CDR1 MNHEY, CDR2 SMNVEV (reference sequence). This CDR3 region has 15 residues.

This clonotype has more than one count but fewer than ten. J is TRBJ2-5 and V is TRBV6-1; possibly TRBD1 or TRBD2 for D (5 bases each). The V gene's germline CDR1 is MNHNS and CDR2 SASEGT. This CDR3 has 14 residues. V lost 6 bases to trimming and J lost 4 bases, with 15 bases between them. CDR3 in DNA: TGTGCCAGCAGGCAGGGACGCCACCTAGAGACCCAGTACTTC. Translating gives CASRQGRHLETQYF.

This clonotype was recorded a few times. This rearrangement joins TRBV30 to TRBJ2-2; D call uncertain. Trimming removed 0 bases at V and 6 bases at J, with 11 bases between. CDR1 GTSNPN and CDR2 SVGIG come from the germline V gene (reference sequence). This CDR3 has 14 amino acids. The chain's CDR3 is CAWSVLYRAGELFF. The CDR3 DNA reads TGTGCCTGGAGTGTACTATATAGGGCCGGGGAGCTGTTTTTT. Drawing the rest from reference TRBV30 and TRBJ2-2, the complete variable domain is SQTIHQWPATLVQPVGSPLSLECTVEGTSNPNLYWYRQAAGRGLQLLFYSVGIGQISSEVPQNLSASRPQDRQFILSSKKLLLSDSGFYLCAWSVLYRAGELFFGEGSRLTVL.